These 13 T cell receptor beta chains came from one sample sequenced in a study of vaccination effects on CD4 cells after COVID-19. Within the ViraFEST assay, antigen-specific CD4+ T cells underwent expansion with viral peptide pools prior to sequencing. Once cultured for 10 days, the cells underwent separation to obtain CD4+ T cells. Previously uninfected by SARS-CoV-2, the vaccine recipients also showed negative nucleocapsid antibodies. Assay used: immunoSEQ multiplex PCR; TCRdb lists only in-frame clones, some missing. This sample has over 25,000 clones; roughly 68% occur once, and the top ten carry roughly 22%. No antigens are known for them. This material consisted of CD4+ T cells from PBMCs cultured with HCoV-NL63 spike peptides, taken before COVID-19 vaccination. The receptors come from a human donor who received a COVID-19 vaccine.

The CDR3 DNA reads as TGTGCCAGCCACCCGGAGAGGGGGCAGGGAGATACGCAGTATTTT. As protein: CASHPERGQGDTQYF. The chain recombines TRBV6-5 with TRBJ2-3, with TRBD1 identical over 7 bases. V was clipped by 8 bases and J by 5 bases; unmatched bases: 13. This CDR3 has 15 residues. Germline-derived CDR1 and CDR2 are MNHEY and SVGAGI.

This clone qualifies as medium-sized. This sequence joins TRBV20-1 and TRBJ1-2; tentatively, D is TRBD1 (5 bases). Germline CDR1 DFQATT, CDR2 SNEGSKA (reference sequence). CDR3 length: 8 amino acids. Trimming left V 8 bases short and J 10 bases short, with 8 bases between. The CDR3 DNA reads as TGCAGTTCGGGGGACTACACCTTC. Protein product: CSSGDYTF.

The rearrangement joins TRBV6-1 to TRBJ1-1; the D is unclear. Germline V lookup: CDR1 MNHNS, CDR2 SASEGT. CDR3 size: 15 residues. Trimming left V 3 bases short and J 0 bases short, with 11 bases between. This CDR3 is CASSDAGRLNTEAFF. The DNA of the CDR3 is TGTGCCAGCAGTGATGCTGGGCGGTTGAACACTGAAGCTTTCTTT.

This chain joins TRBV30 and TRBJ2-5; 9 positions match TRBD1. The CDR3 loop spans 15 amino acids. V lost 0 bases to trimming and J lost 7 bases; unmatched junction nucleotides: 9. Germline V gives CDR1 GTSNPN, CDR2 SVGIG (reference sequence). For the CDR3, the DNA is TGTGCCTGGAGTGTATACAGGGGGCGCCCAATGACCCAGTACTTC. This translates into CAWSVYRGRPMTQYF.

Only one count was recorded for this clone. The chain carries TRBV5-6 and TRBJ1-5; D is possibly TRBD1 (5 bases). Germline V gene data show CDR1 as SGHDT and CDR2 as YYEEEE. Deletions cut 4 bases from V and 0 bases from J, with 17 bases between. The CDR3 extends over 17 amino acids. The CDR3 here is CASSVGRDGYSNQPQHF. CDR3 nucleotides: TGTGCCAGCAGCGTTGGGCGGGACGGATATAGCAATCAGCCCCAGCATTTT.

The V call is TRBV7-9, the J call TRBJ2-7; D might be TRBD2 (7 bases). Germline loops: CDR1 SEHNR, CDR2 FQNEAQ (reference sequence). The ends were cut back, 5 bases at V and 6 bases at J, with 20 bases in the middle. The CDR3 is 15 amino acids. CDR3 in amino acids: CASSEEGGGSLEQYF. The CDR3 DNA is TGTGCCAGCAGCGAAGAGGGGGGAGGGTCACTCGAGCAGTACTTC.

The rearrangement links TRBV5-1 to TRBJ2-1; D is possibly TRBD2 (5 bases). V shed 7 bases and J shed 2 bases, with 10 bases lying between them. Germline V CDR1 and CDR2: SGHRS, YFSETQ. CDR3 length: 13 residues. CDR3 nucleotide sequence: TGCGCCAGCGGAGGAACGCCCTACAATGAGCAGTTCTTC. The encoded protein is CASGGTPYNEQFF.

The CDR3 DNA follows: TGTGCCACCGCCGCGGGGATGAACACTGAAGCTTTCTTT. Its protein product is CATAAGMNTEAFF. The genes are TRBV7-2 and TRBJ1-1; the D is unclear. The CDR3 has 13 amino acids. CDR1 is SGHTA and CDR2 is FQGNSA in the germline V gene. V was shortened by 10 bases and J by 0 bases, with 12 bases between the two germline ends.

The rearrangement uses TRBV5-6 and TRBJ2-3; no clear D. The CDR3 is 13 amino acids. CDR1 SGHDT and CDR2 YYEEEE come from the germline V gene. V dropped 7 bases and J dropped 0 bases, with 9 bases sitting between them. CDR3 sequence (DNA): TGTGCCAGCCAGTCGGCTAGCACAGATACGCAGTATTTT. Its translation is CASQSASTDTQYF. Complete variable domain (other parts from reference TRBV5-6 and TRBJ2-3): DAGVTQSPTHLIKTRGQQVTLRCSPKSGHDTVSWYQQALGQGPQFIFQYYEEEERQRGNFPDRFSGHQFPNYSSELNVNALLLGDSALYLCASQSASTDTQYFGPGTRLTVL.

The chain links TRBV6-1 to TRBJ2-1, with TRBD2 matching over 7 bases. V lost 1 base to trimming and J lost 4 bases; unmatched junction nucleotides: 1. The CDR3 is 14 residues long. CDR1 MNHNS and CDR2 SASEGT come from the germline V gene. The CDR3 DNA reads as TGTGCCAGCAGTGAAGAGGGAGGGTACAATGAGCAGTTCTTC. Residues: CASSEEGGYNEQFF.

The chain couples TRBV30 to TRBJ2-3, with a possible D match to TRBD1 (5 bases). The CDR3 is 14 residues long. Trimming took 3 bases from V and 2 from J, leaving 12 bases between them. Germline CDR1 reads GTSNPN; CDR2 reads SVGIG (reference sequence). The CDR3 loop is CAWRRIGVTDTQYF. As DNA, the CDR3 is TGTGCCTGGAGGCGGATAGGGGTCACAGATACGCAGTATTTT.

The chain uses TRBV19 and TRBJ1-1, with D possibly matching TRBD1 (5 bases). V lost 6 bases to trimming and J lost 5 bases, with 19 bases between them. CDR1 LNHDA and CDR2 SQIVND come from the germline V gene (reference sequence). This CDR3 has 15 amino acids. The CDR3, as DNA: TGTGCCAGTAGCATTGGAGGGGCTCTGAGAACTGAAGCTTTCTTT. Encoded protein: CASSIGGALRTEAFF.

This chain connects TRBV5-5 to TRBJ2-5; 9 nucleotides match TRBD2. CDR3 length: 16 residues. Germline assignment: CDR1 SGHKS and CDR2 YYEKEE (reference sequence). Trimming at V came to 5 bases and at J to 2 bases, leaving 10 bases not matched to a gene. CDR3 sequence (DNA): TGTGCCAGCAGACCCGGGACTAGCTCGTGGCAAGAGACCCAGTACTTC. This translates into CASRPGTSSWQETQYF.